The clone carrying this TCR beta chain was picked up one time. Patients were ineligible given autoimmune disease history or systemic immunosuppression. Data came from immunoSEQ multiplex PCR; TCRdb stores just in-frame clones and leaves some out. The table has roughly 68,000 clones, roughly nine tenths seen once. This record comes from a study of OX40 agonist ivuxolimab in advanced cancers. Trimming cost V 5 bases and J 5 bases; bases outside gene matches: 4. The CDR3 contains 14 residues. Looked up from germline, CDR1 is SEHNR and CDR2 is FQNEAQ (reference sequence). V and J are TRBV7-9 and TRBJ1-5; 9 bases fit TRBD1. This specimen consisted of CD4+ or CD8+ T cells sorted from blood, obtained in a trial of the OX40 agonist ivuxolimab. This clonotype was obtained from an adult with an advanced solid tumor such as melanoma, head and neck, liver or kidney cancer. CDR3 loop: CASSLTGGHQPQHF. The CDR3 DNA sequence: TGTGCCAGCAGCCTTACAGGGGGCCATCAGCCCCAGCATTTT.